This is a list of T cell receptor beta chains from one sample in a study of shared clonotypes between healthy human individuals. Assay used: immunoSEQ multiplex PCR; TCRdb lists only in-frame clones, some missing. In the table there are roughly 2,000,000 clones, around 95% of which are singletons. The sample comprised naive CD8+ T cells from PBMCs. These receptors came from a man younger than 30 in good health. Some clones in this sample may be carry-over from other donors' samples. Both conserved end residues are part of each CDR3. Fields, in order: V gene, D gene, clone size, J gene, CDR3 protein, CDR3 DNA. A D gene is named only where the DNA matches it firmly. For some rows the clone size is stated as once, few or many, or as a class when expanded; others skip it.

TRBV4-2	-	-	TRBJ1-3	CASSQGAHRSGNTIYF	TGTGCCAGCAGCCAAGGCGCTCATCGCTCTGGAAACACCATATATTTT
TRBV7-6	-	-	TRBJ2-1	CASSLDLLESNEQFF	TGTGCCAGCAGCTTAGATCTACTAGAATCCAATGAGCAGTTCTTC
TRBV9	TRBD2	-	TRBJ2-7	CASSSRTSGMNEQYF	TGTGCCAGCAGCTCCCGGACTAGCGGGATGAACGAGCAGTACTTC
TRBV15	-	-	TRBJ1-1	CATSRVGQLNTEAFF	TGTGCCACCAGCAGAGTCGGACAGTTGAACACTGAAGCTTTCTTT
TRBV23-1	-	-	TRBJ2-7	CASSQRSGILHEQYF	TGCGCCAGCAGTCAACGGTCGGGAATCCTACACGAGCAGTACTTC
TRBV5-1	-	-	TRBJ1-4	CASSFFQSTNEKLFF	TGCGCCAGCAGCTTTTTTCAGAGTACTAATGAAAAACTGTTTTTT
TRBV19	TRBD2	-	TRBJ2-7	CASSTRLAGGYEQYF	TGTGCCAGTAGTACCCGACTAGCGGGAGGGTACGAGCAGTACTTC
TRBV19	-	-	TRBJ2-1	CASRNRELSYNEQFF	TGTGCCAGTCGAAACCGGGAGCTCTCCTACAATGAGCAGTTCTTC
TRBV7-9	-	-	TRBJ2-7	CASSPLARYEQYF	TGTGCCAGCAGCCCCCTTGCCAGGTACGAGCAGTACTTC
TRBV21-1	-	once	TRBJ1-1	CASSLQGNTEAFF	TGTGCCAGCTCCCTTCAGGGAAACACTGAAGCTTTCTTT
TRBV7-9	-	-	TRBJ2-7	CASSLVLSYEQYF	TGTGCCAGCAGCTTAGTTCTAAGCTACGAGCAGTACTTC
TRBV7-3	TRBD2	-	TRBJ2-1	CASSLTGGSPNEQFF	TGTGCCAGCAGCTTAACCGGCGGGAGCCCCAATGAGCAGTTCTTC
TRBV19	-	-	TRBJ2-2	CATVGAGPANTGELFF	TGTGCCACCGTCGGGGCCGGCCCGGCGAACACCGGGGAGCTGTTTTTT
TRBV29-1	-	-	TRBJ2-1	CSALPGPFNEQFF	TGCAGCGCCCTACCGGGACCATTTAATGAGCAGTTCTTC
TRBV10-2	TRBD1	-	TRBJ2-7	CASRQGAEQYF	TGCGCCAGCAGGCAGGGGGCCGAGCAGTACTTC
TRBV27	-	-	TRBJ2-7	CASSFGRQSSYEQYF	TGTGCCAGCAGTTTCGGTCGCCAGAGCTCCTACGAGCAGTACTTC
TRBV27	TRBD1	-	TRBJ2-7	CASSRSPTGFEQYF	TGTGCCAGCAGCCGGTCCCCGACAGGGTTCGAGCAGTACTTC
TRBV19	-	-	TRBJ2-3	CASSIDGAGFTDTQYF	TGTGCCAGTAGTATTGATGGGGCTGGGTTCACAGATACGCAGTATTTT
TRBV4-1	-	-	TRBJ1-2	CASSQVGVAEYGYTF	TGCGCCAGCAGCCAGGTCGGGGTCGCTGAGTATGGCTACACCTTC
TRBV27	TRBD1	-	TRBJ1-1	CASSLRTGGPEAFF	TGTGCCAGCAGTCTCCGGACAGGGGGTCCTGAAGCTTTCTTT
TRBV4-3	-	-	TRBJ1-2	CASSQEWAALSNYGYTF	TGCGCCAGCAGCCAAGAGTGGGCCGCCCTTTCTAACTATGGCTACACCTTC
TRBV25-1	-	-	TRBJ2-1	CASSLGATYNEQFF	TGTGCCAGCAGTTTAGGGGCTACCTACAATGAGCAGTTCTTC
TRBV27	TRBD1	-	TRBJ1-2	CASSTPGGRGRGGYTF	TGTGCCAGCAGTACCCCCGGGGGCAGGGGGCGCGGTGGCTACACCTTC
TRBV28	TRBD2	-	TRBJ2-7	CASSLRSEAGGPVPEQYF	TGTGCCAGCAGTTTACGGTCCGAAGCGGGAGGGCCCGTACCCGAGCAGTACTTC
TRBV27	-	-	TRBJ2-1	CASSLGADPYNEQFF	TGTGCCAGCAGTTTAGGGGCAGATCCCTACAATGAGCAGTTCTTC
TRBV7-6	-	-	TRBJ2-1	CASSLAPDEQFF	TGTGCCAGCAGCTTAGCTCCCGATGAGCAGTTCTTC
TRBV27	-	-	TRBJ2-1	CASSLGFYNEQFF	TGTGCCAGCAGTTTAGGATTCTACAATGAGCAGTTCTTC
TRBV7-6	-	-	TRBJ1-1	CASSLGSYPNTEAFF	TGTGCCAGCAGCTTAGGGTCGTATCCGAACACTGAAGCTTTCTTT
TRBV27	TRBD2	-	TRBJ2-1	CASRSPTSGRDYNEQFF	TGTGCCAGCAGATCCCCGACTAGCGGGAGAGACTACAATGAGCAGTTCTTC
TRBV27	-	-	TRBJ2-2	CASSLDPNTGELFF	TGTGCCAGCAGTTTGGACCCGAACACCGGGGAGCTGTTTTTT
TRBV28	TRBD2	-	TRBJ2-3	CASTLLITSGSSVDTQYF	TGTGCCAGCACACTGTTAATAACTAGCGGGAGTAGTGTCGATACGCAGTATTTT
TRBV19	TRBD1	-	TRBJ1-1	CASSILAGGITSNTEAFF	TGTGCCAGTAGTATTCTCGCAGGGGGGATAACATCGAACACTGAAGCTTTCTTT
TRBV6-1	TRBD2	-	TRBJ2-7	CAILAAYEQYF	TGTGCCATACTAGCGGCCTACGAGCAGTACTTC
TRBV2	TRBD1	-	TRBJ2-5	CASRATGGETQYF	TGTGCCAGCAGAGCCACAGGGGGGGAGACCCAGTACTTC
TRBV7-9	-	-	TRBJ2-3	CASRTPSEADTQYF	TGTGCCAGCAGGACTCCATCGGAGGCAGATACGCAGTATTTT
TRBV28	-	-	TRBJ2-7	CASSFGEGIYEQYF	TGTGCCAGCAGTTTTGGCGAGGGAATCTACGAGCAGTACTTC
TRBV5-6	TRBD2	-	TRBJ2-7	CASSPGTSGSNEQYF	TGTGCCAGCAGCCCGGGGACTAGCGGGAGCAACGAGCAGTACTTC
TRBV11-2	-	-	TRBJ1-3	CASSLDVRVYGNTIYF	TGTGCCAGCAGCTTAGATGTTCGGGTTTATGGAAACACCATATATTTT
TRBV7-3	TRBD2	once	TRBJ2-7	CASSLLAGNEQYF	TGTGCCAGCAGCTTATTAGCGGGGAACGAGCAGTACTTC
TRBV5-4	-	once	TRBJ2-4	CASSLHPGLNIQYF	TGTGCCAGCAGCTTACATCCTGGGTTGAACATTCAGTACTTC
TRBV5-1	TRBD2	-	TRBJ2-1	CASSLGLAGQFF	TGCGCCAGCAGCTTGGGACTAGCGGGGCAGTTCTTC
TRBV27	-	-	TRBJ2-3	CASSPRQNTDTQYF	TGTGCCAGCAGTCCCCGACAGAACACAGATACGCAGTATTTT
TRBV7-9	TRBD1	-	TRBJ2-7	CASSTRQGEGYEQYF	TGTGCCAGCAGCACGCGACAGGGTGAAGGGTACGAGCAGTACTTC
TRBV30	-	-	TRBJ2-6	CAWSSVSGANVLTF	TGTGCCTGGAGTTCGGTCTCTGGGGCCAACGTCCTGACTTTC
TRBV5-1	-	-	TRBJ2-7	CASSDRGGLDEQYF	TGCGCCAGCAGTGATCGAGGAGGTCTCGACGAGCAGTACTTC
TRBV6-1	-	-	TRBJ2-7	CASSEWGGRSYEQYF	TGTGCCAGCAGTGAATGGGGGGGCCGATCCTACGAGCAGTACTTC